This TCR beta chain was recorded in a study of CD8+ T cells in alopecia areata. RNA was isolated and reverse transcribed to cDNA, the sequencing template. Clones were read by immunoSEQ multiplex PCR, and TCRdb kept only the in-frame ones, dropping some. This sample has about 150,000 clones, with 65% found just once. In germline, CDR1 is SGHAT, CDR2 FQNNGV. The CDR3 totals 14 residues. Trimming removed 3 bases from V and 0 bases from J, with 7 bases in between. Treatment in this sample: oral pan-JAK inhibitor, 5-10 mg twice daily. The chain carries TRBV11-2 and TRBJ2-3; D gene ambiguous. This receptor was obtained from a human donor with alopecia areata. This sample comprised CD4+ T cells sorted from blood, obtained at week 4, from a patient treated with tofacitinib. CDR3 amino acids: CASSFYVSTDTQYF. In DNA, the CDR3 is TGTGCCAGCAGCTTTTATGTCAGCACAGATACGCAGTATTTT.